The entry that follows covers one TCR beta chain sequence. The sample originates from a study of blood T cell repertoires in COVID-19. Enrollment of patients from Seattle took place during active infection, with longitudinal follow-up. Germline CDR1 reads MDHEN; CDR2 reads SYDVKM. Trimming took 0 bases from V and 3 from J, leaving 9 bases between them. The CDR3 runs 14 residues. Profiling relied on immunoSEQ multiplex PCR, and the TCRdb table lists in-frame clones only, not all of them. The data hold fewer than 200,000 clones, with approximately 84% observed a single time. The receptor's source is an elderly woman with COVID-19, enrolled during active disease. The specimen was peripheral blood. The genes are TRBV28 and TRBJ2-7; D might be TRBD1 (6 bases). The CDR3 DNA reads as TGTGCCAGCAGTTTATGGTCAGGGGTCTACGAGCAGTACTTC. Protein sequence: CASSLWSGVYEQYF.